This passage covers 15 T cell receptor beta chains from one sample sequenced in a study of naive and memory T cell subsets. General study points: Naive repertoires, especially CD8, held a few larger clonotypes, possibly memory cells re-expressing CD45RA.

Two oligonucleotides, mixed equimolar, formed the beta constant-region primer covering TRBC1 and TRBC2. The ligated cDNA underwent four PCR rounds using SP2 and nested alpha and beta constant-region primers. MiXCR, run by TCRdb on the UMI-ligation and nested PCR reads, gives a single entry per CDR3 protein. Of about 100,000 distinct CDR3 sequences listed, about 15% are singletons. These receptors' antigens are unknown. The sequencing sample was made of naive CD8+ T cells from blood. Source of these receptors: a human donor in good health.

V and J are TRBV27 and TRBJ1-5; D not resolved. Between the trimmed V and J ends, which lost 8 bases and 3 bases, there was a span of 20 bases. The germline gives CDR1 MNHEY, CDR2 SMNVEV (reference sequence). CDR3 length: 16 amino acids. The CDR3 region has the DNA TGTGCCAGCCGAGGGCCAGGACGGGCCGACAATCAGCCCCAGCATTTT. Encoded protein: CASRGPGRADNQPQHF.

The V and J genes are TRBV6-6 and TRBJ2-7; TRBD2 is a possible D gene (5 bases). CDR1 MNHNY and CDR2 SVGAGI come from the germline V gene (reference sequence). This CDR3 is built from 12 residues. Trimming took off 6 bases at V and 5 bases at J, with 11 bases between the two ends. CDR3 nucleotide sequence: TGTGCCAGCAGACTTCCCGGGAACGAGCAGTACTTC. Its translation: CASRLPGNEQYF.

The chain combines TRBV7-6 with TRBJ2-1; 10 nucleotides line up with TRBD2. Germline V CDR1 and CDR2: SGHVS, FNYEAQ. The trim removed 4 bases at V and 9 bases at J, leaving 6 bases unmatched. CDR3 length: 14 amino acids. CDR3: CASSSPGTSVEQFF. The CDR3 region has the DNA TGTGCCAGCAGCTCCCCGGGGACTAGCGTTGAGCAGTTCTTC.

The table lists this clonotype with a few counts. This sequence joins TRBV12-3 or TRBV12-4 and TRBJ1-1; the match to TRBD1 covers 7 bases. Trimming removed 5 bases from V and 1 base from J; junction bases left unmatched: 10. This CDR3 is 16 amino acids long. The CDR3 here is CASSPGQAGGNTEAFF. DNA for the CDR3: TGTGCCAGCAGTCCCGGACAGGCCGGGGGGAACACTGAAGCTTTCTTT.

The chain recombines TRBV7-9 with TRBJ2-7; D unclear. Germline values: CDR1 SEHNR, CDR2 FQNEAQ (reference sequence). This CDR3 spans 12 amino acids. Trimming shortened V by 5 bases and J by 7 bases, and 12 bases separated the two germline ends. The CDR3: CASSPSRYEQYF. Here the CDR3 DNA reads TGTGCCAGCAGCCCCTCTCGCTATGAGCAGTACTTC.

This clonotype has just one count. This chain connects TRBV28 to TRBJ1-5; D is undetermined. Looked up from germline, CDR1 is MDHEN and CDR2 is SYDVKM. The CDR3 totals 14 residues. The V and J ends lost 3 bases and 7 bases respectively, with 13 bases between them. The chain's CDR3 is CASSFNGIGQPQHF. The CDR3, as DNA: TGTGCCAGCAGTTTTAACGGCATTGGCCAGCCCCAGCATTTT.

The sample holds many counts of this clonotype. J is TRBJ2-3 and V is TRBV7-3; D gene uncertain. Looked up from germline, CDR1 is SGHTA and CDR2 is FQGTGA. The CDR3 is 13 residues long. V lost 5 bases to trimming and J lost 6 bases, with 12 bases between them. In DNA, the CDR3 is TGTGCCAGCAGCCCGGACCTGCACGATACGCAGTATTTT. Its translation is CASSPDLHDTQYF.

The V gene is TRBV29-1, the J gene TRBJ2-4; D uncertain. This CDR3 has 17 amino acids. Trimming left V 3 bases short and J 0 bases short, with 18 bases between. The germline V gene has CDR1 SQVTM and CDR2 ANQGSEA. CDR3: CSVESYRAGLAKNIQYF. The CDR3 DNA reads as TGCAGCGTTGAGTCTTATCGGGCAGGATTAGCCAAAAACATTCAGTACTTC.

This clonotype was picked up a small number of times. V usage is TRBV28 and J usage is TRBJ1-1; no firm D call. CDR1 and CDR2 from the germline V gene are MDHEN and SYDVKM. Trimming shortened V by 8 bases and J by 0 bases, and 13 bases separated the two germline ends. There are 14 residues in the CDR3. The CDR3 protein is CASSPERMNTEAFF. Written as DNA, the CDR3 is TGTGCCAGCTCCCCCGAACGGATGAACACTGAAGCTTTCTTT.

Details on this clonotype: This sequence may be a read error, since a much larger clone differs from it by one base. The chain has TRBV4-3 and TRBJ2-5; tentatively, D is TRBD2 (7 bases). The CDR3 is 15 residues long. In germline, CDR1 is LGHNA, CDR2 YSLEER. The CDR3 bases are TGCGCCGGCAGCCAAGACGATAGGGGGGGCGAGACCCAGTACTTC. The encoded protein is CAGSQDDRGGETQYF.

This clonotype has at least ten counts. The V call is TRBV4-3, the J call TRBJ2-3; TRBD2 agrees at 8 bases. V shed 0 bases and J 5 bases; nucleotides not matched to a gene: 10. Per germline, CDR1 LGHNA and CDR2 YSLEER. The CDR3 extends over 17 amino acids. For the CDR3, the DNA is TGCGCCAGCAGCCAAGATCCCCGGGGGGGCCTGGGAGATACGCAGTATTTT. Translating it yields CASSQDPRGGLGDTQYF.

Only a few counts were recorded for this clonotype. The DNA of the CDR3 is TGTGCCACAGGAACAGGGGGCCGTTCTGAAGCTTTCTTT. This gives the protein CATGTGGRSEAFF. This sequence joins TRBV6-5 and TRBJ1-1; 9 positions match TRBD1. Trimming removed 10 bases from V and 6 bases from J; junction bases left unmatched: 9. Germline V gene data show CDR1 as MNHEY and CDR2 as SVGAGI. The CDR3 is 13 amino acids.

The rearrangement links TRBV14 to TRBJ2-3; no clear D. V lost 1 base, J lost 2 bases, and 10 bases lay in between. The CDR3 totals 15 residues. Germline loops: CDR1 SGHDN, CDR2 FVKESK. Here the CDR3 reads CASSQGFRATDTQYF. The CDR3, as DNA: TGTGCCAGCAGCCAAGGGTTCCGGGCCACAGATACGCAGTATTTT.

This chain links TRBV3-1 with TRBJ2-5; possibly TRBD2 for D (6 bases). CDR1 is LGHDT and CDR2 is YNNKEL in the germline V gene (reference sequence). V gave up 6 bases and J gave up 2 bases, with 22 bases separating them. The CDR3 has 17 residues. The CDR3 loop is CASSKPSGTLSQETQYF. The CDR3 region has the DNA TGTGCCAGCAGTAAACCGTCCGGGACTCTCTCGCAAGAGACCCAGTACTTC.

The table lists this clonotype with many counts. The chain combines TRBV19 with TRBJ2-1; D is unclear. The CDR3 sequence is 16 residues long. The germline V and J ends were trimmed by 2 bases and 8 bases, with 19 bases remaining between them. CDR1 and CDR2 (germline): LNHDA, SQIVND (reference sequence). The CDR3 DNA is TGTGCCAGTAGTATAACCTTCGATACCGTTTCCGATGAGCAGTTCTTC. Translating it yields CASSITFDTVSDEQFF.